The 18 T cell receptor beta chains below were found in one sample sequenced in a study of shared clonotypes between healthy human individuals. The method was immunoSEQ multiplex PCR; TCRdb's version includes in-frame clones alone and lacks a portion of them. The data contain under 2,500,000 clones, approximately 94% of them seen just once; the ten biggest clones take up approximately 0.13%. The sequenced sample consisted of naive CD4+ T cells sorted from blood. Subset denoted: CD45RA+ positively selected. These receptors were obtained from a man aged 18-30 years in good health.

The rearrangement links TRBV2 to TRBJ2-7; 11 bases align to TRBD2. CDR1 and CDR2 from the germline V gene are SNHLY and FYNNEI. This CDR3 comprises 17 residues. The junction had 10 bases not matched to a gene; V was cut back by 5 bases and J by 1 base. CDR3 bases: TGTGCCAGCAGTCCAGGGCTAGCGGGAGGAGGGTCCTACGAGCAGTACTTC. Its protein is CASSPGLAGGGSYEQYF.

This chain joins TRBV7-2 and TRBJ1-1; D not resolved. The V end was cut by 2 bases, the J end by 1 base, with 5 bases between. Germline values: CDR1 SGHTA, CDR2 FQGNSA. The CDR3 has 13 amino acids. The DNA for the CDR3 is TGTGCCAGCAGCTTACCGTCGAACACTGAAGCTTTCTTT. Its protein is CASSLPSNTEAFF.

The chain combines TRBV18 with TRBJ2-5; TRBD2 might be the D (6 bases). Per the germline V gene, CDR1 is KGHSH and CDR2 is LQKENI. CDR3 length: 14 amino acids. V was shortened by 5 bases and J by 5 bases, with 15 bases between the two germline ends. Here the CDR3 DNA reads TGTGCCAGCTCAGGGCCGGAGGGTCCGGAGACCCAGTACTTC. Its protein product is CASSGPEGPETQYF.

This chain links TRBV18 with TRBJ2-2, with D tentatively TRBD2 (5 bases). Looked up from germline, CDR1 is KGHSH and CDR2 is LQKENI. The V gene lost 4 bases and the J gene lost 5 bases, with 8 bases spanning the gap. There are 13 residues in the CDR3. CDR3 sequence (DNA): TGTGCCAGCTCACAGGGAGTTACCGGGGAGCTGTTTTTT. Translated: CASSQGVTGELFF. Full variable domain (missing parts from reference TRBV18 and TRBJ2-2): NAGVMQNPRHLVRRRGQEARLRCSPMKGHSHVYWYRQLPEEGLKFMVYLQKENIIDESGMPKERFSAEFPKEGPSILRIQQVVRGDSAAYFCASSQGVTGELFFGEGSRLTVL.

This clone was detected once. One end of the junction fails to match germline, which may point to a read error. The chain joins TRBV6-5 to TRBJ2-5; 7 nucleotides agree with TRBD1. Germline CDR1 is MNHEY and CDR2 is SVGAGI. CDR3 size: 11 residues. The CDR3 sequence: CASSSKTGTHF. The CDR3 bases are TGTGCCAGCAGTTCTAAGACAGGGACGCACTTC.

V gene TRBV19 combines with J gene TRBJ2-3; 9 bases fit TRBD1. This CDR3 spans 14 amino acids. The germline gives CDR1 LNHDA, CDR2 SQIVND (reference sequence). J gave up 3 bases and V 5 bases, and 3 bases lay outside the gene matches. CDR3 nucleotide sequence: TGTGCCAGTAGTTTTGGACAGGGGACAGATACGCAGTATTTT. It is translated as CASSFGQGTDTQYF.

The chain couples TRBV2 to TRBJ1-2; 7 nucleotides line up with TRBD1. V lost 3 bases to trimming and J lost 4 bases; unmatched junction nucleotides: 8. CDR1 and CDR2 (germline): SNHLY, FYNNEI. This CDR3 spans 15 amino acids. CDR3 amino acids: CASSDQGGAGYGYTF. DNA of the CDR3: TGTGCCAGCAGTGATCAAGGGGGCGCGGGCTATGGCTACACCTTC.

The CDR3 here is CASSLDRVHEQYF. The CDR3 nucleotides are TGCGCCAGCAGCCTTGACAGGGTCCACGAGCAGTACTTC. The rearrangement joins TRBV5-1 to TRBJ2-7, with TRBD1 matching over 7 bases. CDR1 is SGHRS, CDR2 YFSETQ, per germline. The CDR3 extends over 13 amino acids. Trimming at V came to 4 bases and at J to 5 bases, leaving 6 bases not matched to a gene.

The gene calls are TRBV28 and TRBJ1-5, with D possibly being TRBD1 (5 bases). With 6 bases removed from V and 0 bases from J, the gap between germline ends came to 21 bases. The CDR3 contains 18 residues. Germline CDR1 is MDHEN and CDR2 is SYDVKM. In DNA form, the CDR3 reads TGTGCCAGCAGCCTTGACAGCGTAGGGAGTTTTAGCAATCAGCCCCAGCATTTT. Amino acid sequence: CASSLDSVGSFSNQPQHF.

This clone was counted once. This chain links TRBV29-1 with TRBJ2-1, with D perhaps given as TRBD1 or TRBD2 (5 bases each). The germline gives CDR1 SQVTM, CDR2 ANQGSEA. The V and J ends lost 0 bases and 2 bases respectively, with 20 bases between them. The CDR3 is 18 amino acids. This CDR3 is CSVEEGTADEAAYNEQFF. The CDR3 nucleotides are TGCAGCGTTGAAGAAGGGACCGCGGACGAGGCAGCCTACAATGAGCAGTTCTTC.

The CDR3 reads CATREGRGSRNSPLHF. DNA of the CDR3: TGTGCCACCAGGGAGGGGCGTGGGTCGAGGAATTCACCCCTCCACTTT. The chain recombines TRBV6-6 with TRBJ1-6; tentatively, D is TRBD1 (5 bases). Germline lookup yields CDR1 MNHNY and CDR2 SVGAGI (reference sequence). Trimming removed 10 bases at V and 7 bases at J, with 23 bases between. The CDR3 covers 16 residues.

The rearrangement uses TRBV18 and TRBJ1-2; a weak D match, TRBD1 (6 bases). This CDR3 has 16 amino acids. CDR1 and CDR2 from the germline V gene are KGHSH and LQKENI. Trimming stripped 3 bases from V and 3 bases from J, with 17 bases between. As DNA, the CDR3 is TGTGCCAGCTCACCCTTGGAAAAGGGGGGAGACTATGGCTACACCTTC. Its protein product is CASSPLEKGGDYGYTF.

This clone was picked up one time. This sequence joins TRBV5-1 and TRBJ1-2; D uncertain. The CDR3 length is 13 residues. The V end was cut by 4 bases, the J end by 4 bases, with 11 bases between. Germline loops: CDR1 SGHRS, CDR2 YFSETQ. The DNA of the CDR3 is TGCGCCAGCAGCGGGTCCGCCGGCTATGGCTACACCTTC. Its protein product is CASSGSAGYGYTF.

This sequence joins TRBV10-2 and TRBJ2-3, with D maybe TRBD2 (6 bases). Germline V gene lookup returns CDR1 WSHSY and CDR2 SAAADI. The ends were cut back, 7 bases at V and 4 bases at J, with 12 bases in the middle. This CDR3 contains 13 residues. The CDR3 nucleotides read TGCGCCAGCATTTCTCTAGCGTCAGATACGCAGTATTTT. Amino acids: CASISLASDTQYF.

The J gene is TRBJ2-7, the V gene TRBV6-6; possibly TRBD2 for D (5 bases). Germline V gene sequence: CDR1 MNHNY, CDR2 SVGAGI (reference sequence). The CDR3 length is 12 residues. V lost 6 bases to trimming and J lost 6 bases, with 12 bases between them. This chain's CDR3 is CASRLRVGEQYF. The CDR3 DNA sequence: TGTGCCAGCAGACTGAGGGTTGGCGAGCAGTACTTC.

The J gene is TRBJ2-1, the V gene TRBV11-3; D remains ambiguous. CDR3 length equals 11 residues. Germline V gene sequence: CDR1 SGHNT, CDR2 YENEEA. The V end was cut by 1 base, the J end by 8 bases, with 3 bases between. CDR3 nucleotides: TGTGCCAGCAGCTTAGGGTATGAGCAGTTCTTC. Translation gives CASSLGYEQFF. Full variable domain (remainder filled in from reference TRBV11-3 and TRBJ2-1): EAGVVQSPRYKIIEKKQPVAFWCNPISGHNTLYWYLQNLGQGPELLIRYENEEAVDDSQLPKDRFSAERLKGVDSTLKIQPAELGDSAVYLCASSLGYEQFFGPGTRLTVL.

The J gene is TRBJ2-3, the V gene TRBV7-2; 13 bases map to TRBD2. The CDR3 consists of 19 residues. The V and J ends lost 5 bases and 2 bases, in that order; junction bases with no gene match: 13. Germline V gene lookup returns CDR1 SGHTA and CDR2 FQGNSA. The CDR3 loop reads CASSPGLAGPSFDTDTQYF. DNA for the CDR3: TGTGCCAGCAGCCCGGGACTAGCGGGGCCCTCTTTTGACACAGATACGCAGTATTTT.

The V call is TRBV11-2, the J call TRBJ1-6, with D perhaps TRBD1 (6 bases). The CDR3 covers 15 residues. V lost 4 bases to trimming and J lost 7 bases, with 14 bases between them. CDR1 and CDR2 (germline): SGHAT, FQNNGV. As DNA, the CDR3 is TGTGCCAGCAGCTCGTACAGGGAGGGCAATTCACCCCTCCACTTT. It encodes CASSSYREGNSPLHF.